The rows below give T cell receptor beta chains drawn from one sample of a study of blood T cell repertoires in COVID-19. This table comes from immunoSEQ multiplex PCR, and its TCRdb copy is limited to in-frame clones, with some not included. The sample includes about 110,000 clones, 83% seen only once; the top ten take 15% to 20%. Sequencing was carried out using peripheral blood. These receptors were obtained from a woman aged 60 to 75 with acute or convalescent COVID-19. The conserved cysteine and the conserved F or W are not part of the CDR3 here. Only part of the rows carry a size: once, few, many, or a class if the clone is expanded.

v_gene: TRBV6-5; abundance: once; CDR3aa: ASGRWDSSGNTIY
v_gene: TRBV6-1; abundance: .; CDR3aa: ASSAGLAGGENEQF
v_gene: TRBV2; abundance: .; CDR3aa: ASSRAQDSNQPQH
v_gene: TRBV5-1; abundance: .; CDR3aa: ASSLGDSQETQY
v_gene: TRBV11-2; abundance: .; CDR3aa: ASTLIAGPYNEQF
v_gene: TRBV7-2; abundance: few; CDR3aa: ASSSREDGRNTIY
v_gene: TRBV5-6; abundance: once; CDR3aa: ASSLDRGGYGYT
v_gene: TRBV28; abundance: .; CDR3aa: ASVSSQAGVKNIQY
v_gene: TRBV4-1; abundance: .; CDR3aa: ASSLGQGGSGANVLT
v_gene: TRBV6-1; abundance: .; CDR3aa: ASSGRAGGSLYNEQF
v_gene: TRBV5-4; abundance: .; CDR3aa: ASSTPGGGNTEAF
v_gene: TRBV7-8; abundance: .; CDR3aa: ASAYREGTYEQY
v_gene: TRBV30; abundance: few; CDR3aa: AWSADREEAF
v_gene: TRBV6-5; abundance: .; CDR3aa: ASLPGLAGDGELF
v_gene: TRBV7-2; abundance: .; CDR3aa: ASSLTGPPILNEKLF
v_gene: TRBV11-3; abundance: .; CDR3aa: ASSSPGGRYTGELF
v_gene: TRBV28; abundance: .; CDR3aa: ATGPERDFGTEAF
v_gene: TRBV7-8; abundance: .; CDR3aa: ASSFLTGTYQPQH
v_gene: TRBV5-5; abundance: once; CDR3aa: ASSPGTGINQPQH
v_gene: TRBV9; abundance: .; CDR3aa: ASSDDRGGEAF
v_gene: TRBV28; abundance: .; CDR3aa: ASRDGTSGLYEQY
v_gene: TRBV24-1; abundance: .; CDR3aa: ATSDPSGRATGELF
v_gene: TRBV24-1; abundance: .; CDR3aa: ATSDLRGGETQY
v_gene: TRBV3-1/TRBV3-2; abundance: .; CDR3aa: ASSPGLAGGQETQY
v_gene: TRBV5-6; abundance: once; CDR3aa: ASSLGQAPGKLF
v_gene: TRBV7-7; abundance: once; CDR3aa: ASSTGIQETQY
v_gene: TRBV15; abundance: .; CDR3aa: ATSVNRGGQETQY
v_gene: TRBV7-6; abundance: .; CDR3aa: ASSVDGAGQGAFEQY
v_gene: TRBV5-4; abundance: .; CDR3aa: ASGGINYGYT
v_gene: TRBV6-2/TRBV6-3; abundance: .; CDR3aa: ASSYLGGTGESPLH
v_gene: TRBV7-9; abundance: .; CDR3aa: ATGTGVQPQH
v_gene: TRBV28; abundance: .; CDR3aa: ASLSQGGANVLT
v_gene: TRBV27; abundance: .; CDR3aa: ASNPGPGRPNYGYT
v_gene: TRBV28; abundance: .; CDR3aa: ASSTAGVVDTEAF
v_gene: TRBV6-2/TRBV6-3; abundance: .; CDR3aa: ASSYSAANEQF
v_gene: TRBV5-1; abundance: .; CDR3aa: ASSQAGSYEQY
v_gene: TRBV6-2/TRBV6-3; abundance: .; CDR3aa: ASSSPGRTYSSYEQY
v_gene: TRBV7-3; abundance: few; CDR3aa: ASHFPALSNQPQH
v_gene: TRBV4-1; abundance: .; CDR3aa: ASSLLPTGGTGEKLF
v_gene: TRBV12-3/TRBV12-4; abundance: .; CDR3aa: ASSLGPGNEQF
v_gene: TRBV18; abundance: .; CDR3aa: ASSPEGLVGTGELF
v_gene: TRBV5-8; abundance: .; CDR3aa: ASSPGTALGSNQPQH
v_gene: TRBV3-1/TRBV3-2; abundance: .; CDR3aa: ASSQGTGGDTQY
v_gene: TRBV5-4; abundance: .; CDR3aa: ASSLGSGGADTQY
v_gene: TRBV3-1/TRBV3-2; abundance: .; CDR3aa: ASSHTGGTGNTIY
v_gene: TRBV27; abundance: .; CDR3aa: ASSSPGRNTIY
v_gene: TRBV20-1; abundance: .; CDR3aa: SASLDTQY
v_gene: TRBV2; abundance: .; CDR3aa: ASREAGTYNEQF
v_gene: TRBV15; abundance: once; CDR3aa: ATSRDNRYSGANVLT
v_gene: TRBV21-1; abundance: once; CDR3aa: ARALAGVFNEQF
v_gene: TRBV7-9; abundance: .; CDR3aa: ASSLETAGQTQY
v_gene: TRBV9; abundance: few; CDR3aa: ASSGTLRPSTDHNEQF
v_gene: TRBV15; abundance: few; CDR3aa: ATSRRNQPQH
v_gene: TRBV5-1; abundance: .; CDR3aa: ASSPGQGAYEQY